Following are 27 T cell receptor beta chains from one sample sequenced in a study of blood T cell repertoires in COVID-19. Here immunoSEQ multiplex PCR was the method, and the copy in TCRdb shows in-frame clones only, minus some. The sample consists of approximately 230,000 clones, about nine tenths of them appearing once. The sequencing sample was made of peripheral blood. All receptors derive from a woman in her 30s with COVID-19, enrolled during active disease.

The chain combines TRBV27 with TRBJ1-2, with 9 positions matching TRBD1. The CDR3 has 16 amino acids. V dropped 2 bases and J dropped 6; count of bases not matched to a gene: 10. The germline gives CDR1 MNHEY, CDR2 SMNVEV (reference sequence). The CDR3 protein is CASSLAGQGRGNGYTF. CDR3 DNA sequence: TGTGCCAGCAGTTTAGCGGGACAGGGAAGAGGGAATGGCTACACCTTC.

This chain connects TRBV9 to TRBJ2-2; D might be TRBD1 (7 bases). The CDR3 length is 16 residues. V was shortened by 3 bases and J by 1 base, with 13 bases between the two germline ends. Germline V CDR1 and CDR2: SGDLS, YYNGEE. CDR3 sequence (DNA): TGTGCCAGCAGCGGGAGACAGGGACTGAACACCGGGGAGCTGTTTTTT. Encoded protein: CASSGRQGLNTGELFF.

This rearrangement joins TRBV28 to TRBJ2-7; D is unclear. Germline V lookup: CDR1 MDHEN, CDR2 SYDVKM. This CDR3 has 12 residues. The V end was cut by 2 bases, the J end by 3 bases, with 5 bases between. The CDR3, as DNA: TGTGCCAGCAGTTTAAACAGCTACGAGCAGTACTTC. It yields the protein CASSLNSYEQYF.

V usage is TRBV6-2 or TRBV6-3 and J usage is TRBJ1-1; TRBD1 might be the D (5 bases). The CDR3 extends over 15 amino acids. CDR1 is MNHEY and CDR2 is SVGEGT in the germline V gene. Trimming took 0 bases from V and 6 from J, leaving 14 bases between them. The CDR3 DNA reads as TGTGCCAGCAGTTACTCTTCCGGGGGGATCGCTGAAGCTTTCTTT. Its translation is CASSYSSGGIAEAFF.

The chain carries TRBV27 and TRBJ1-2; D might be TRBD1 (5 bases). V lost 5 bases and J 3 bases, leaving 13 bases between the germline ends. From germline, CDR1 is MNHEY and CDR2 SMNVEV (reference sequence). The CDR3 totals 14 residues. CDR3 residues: CASSTGGIHYGYTF. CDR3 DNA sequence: TGTGCCAGCAGTACTGGGGGGATCCACTATGGCTACACCTTC.

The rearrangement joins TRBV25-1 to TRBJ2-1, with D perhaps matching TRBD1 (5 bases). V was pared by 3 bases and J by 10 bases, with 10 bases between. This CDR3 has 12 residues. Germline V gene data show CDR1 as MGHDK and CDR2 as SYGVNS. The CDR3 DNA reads TGTGCCAGCAGTGACCTCGACAGAGAGCAGTTCTTC. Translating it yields CASSDLDREQFF.

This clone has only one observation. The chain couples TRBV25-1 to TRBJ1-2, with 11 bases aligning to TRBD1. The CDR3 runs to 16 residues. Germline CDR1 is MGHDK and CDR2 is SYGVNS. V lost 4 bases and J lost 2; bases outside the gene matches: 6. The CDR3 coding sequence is TGTGCCAGCAGTGCAAGGACAGGGGGCTCCAACTATGGCTACACCTTC. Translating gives CASSARTGGSNYGYTF.

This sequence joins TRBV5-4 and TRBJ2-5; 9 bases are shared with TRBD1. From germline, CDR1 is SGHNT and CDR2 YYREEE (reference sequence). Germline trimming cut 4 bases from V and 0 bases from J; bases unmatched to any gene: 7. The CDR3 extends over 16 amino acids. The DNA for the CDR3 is TGTGCCAGCAGCCCAATGACAGGGGGGTACCAAGAGACCCAGTACTTC. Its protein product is CASSPMTGGYQETQYF.

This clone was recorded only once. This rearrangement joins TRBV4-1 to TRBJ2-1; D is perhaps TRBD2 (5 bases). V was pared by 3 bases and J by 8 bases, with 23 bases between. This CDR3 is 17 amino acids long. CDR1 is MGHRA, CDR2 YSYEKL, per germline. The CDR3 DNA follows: TGCGCCAGCAGCCATCTGGTACGGCTAGCCTCTTTGGATGAGCAGTTCTTC. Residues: CASSHLVRLASLDEQFF.

CDR3 protein: CAISESQGGGLTEAFF. The CDR3 DNA sequence: TGTGCCATCAGTGAGTCACAAGGGGGGGGCTTAACTGAAGCTTTCTTT. This chain links TRBV10-3 with TRBJ1-1; D perhaps matches TRBD1 (6 bases). The CDR3 runs 16 residues. Germline loops: CDR1 ENHRY, CDR2 SYGVKD. Trimming left V 0 bases short and J 5 bases short, with 16 bases between.

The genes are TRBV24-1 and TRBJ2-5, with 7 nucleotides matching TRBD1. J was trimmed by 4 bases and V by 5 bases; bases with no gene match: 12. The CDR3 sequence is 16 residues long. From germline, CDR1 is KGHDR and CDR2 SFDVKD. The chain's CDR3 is CATSGITGDGRETQYF. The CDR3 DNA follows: TGTGCCACCAGTGGTATCACAGGGGATGGGCGAGAGACCCAGTACTTC.

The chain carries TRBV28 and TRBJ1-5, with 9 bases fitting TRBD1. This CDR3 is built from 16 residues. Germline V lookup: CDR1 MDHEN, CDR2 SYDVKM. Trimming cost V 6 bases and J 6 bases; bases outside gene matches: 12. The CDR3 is CASSLTGGLLSQPQHF. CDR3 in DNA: TGTGCCAGCAGCCTCACAGGGGGCTTACTATCTCAGCCCCAGCATTTT.

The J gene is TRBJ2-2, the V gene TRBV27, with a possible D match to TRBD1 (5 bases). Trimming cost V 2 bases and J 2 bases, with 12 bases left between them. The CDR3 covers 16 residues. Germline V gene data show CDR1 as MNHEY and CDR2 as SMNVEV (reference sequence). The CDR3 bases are TGTGCCAGCAGTTTAAGGGGCAGGGTTAACACCGGGGAGCTGTTTTTT. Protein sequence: CASSLRGRVNTGELFF.

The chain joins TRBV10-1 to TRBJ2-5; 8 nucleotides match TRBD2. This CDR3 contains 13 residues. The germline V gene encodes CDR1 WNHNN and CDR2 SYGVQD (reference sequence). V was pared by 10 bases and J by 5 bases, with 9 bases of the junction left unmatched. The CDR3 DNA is TGCGCCATCAAATCCGGGAGGGTGGAGACCCAGTACTTC. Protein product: CAIKSGRVETQYF.

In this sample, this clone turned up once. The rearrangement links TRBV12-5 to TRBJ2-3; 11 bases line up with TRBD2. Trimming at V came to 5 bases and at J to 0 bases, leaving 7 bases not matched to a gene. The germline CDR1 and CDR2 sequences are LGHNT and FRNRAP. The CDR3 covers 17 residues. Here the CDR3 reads CASGPPRLAGSTDTQYF. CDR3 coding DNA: TGTGCTAGTGGTCCGCCCCGACTAGCGGGAAGCACAGATACGCAGTATTTT.

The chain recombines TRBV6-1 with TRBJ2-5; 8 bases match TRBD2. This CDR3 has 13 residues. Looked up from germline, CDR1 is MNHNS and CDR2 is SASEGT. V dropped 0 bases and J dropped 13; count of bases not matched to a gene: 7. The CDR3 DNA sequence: TGTGCCAGCAGTGAAGCGTGGACTAGCCGCCGGTACTTC. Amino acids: CASSEAWTSRRYF.

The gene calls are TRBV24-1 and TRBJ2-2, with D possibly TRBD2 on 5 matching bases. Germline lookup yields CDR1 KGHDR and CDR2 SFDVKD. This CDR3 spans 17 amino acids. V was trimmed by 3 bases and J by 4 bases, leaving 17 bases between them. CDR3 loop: CATSDPHNGRGTGELFF. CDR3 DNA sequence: TGTGCCACCAGTGATCCCCATAATGGACGGGGCACCGGGGAGCTGTTTTTT.

The CDR3 region is CASSNIGGTSTDTQYF. CDR3 nucleotide sequence: TGTGCCAGCAGTAATATCGGGGGAACTAGCACAGATACGCAGTATTTT. The chain has TRBV28 and TRBJ2-3, with D possibly being TRBD2 (6 bases). This CDR3 is built from 16 residues. Trimming removed 5 bases from V and 0 bases from J, with 15 bases in between. CDR1 is MDHEN and CDR2 is SYDVKM in the germline V gene.

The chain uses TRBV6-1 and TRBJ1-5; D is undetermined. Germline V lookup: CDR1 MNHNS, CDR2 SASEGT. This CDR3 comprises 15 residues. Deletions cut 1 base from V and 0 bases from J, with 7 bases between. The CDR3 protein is CASSEGGYSNQPQHF. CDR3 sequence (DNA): TGTGCCAGCAGTGAAGGAGGGTATAGCAATCAGCCCCAGCATTTT.

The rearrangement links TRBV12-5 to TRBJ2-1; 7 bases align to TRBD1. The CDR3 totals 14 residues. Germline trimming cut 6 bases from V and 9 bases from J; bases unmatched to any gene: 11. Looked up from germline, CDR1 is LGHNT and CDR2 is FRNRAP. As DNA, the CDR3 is TGTGCTAGTGGGCTGGCCACAGGGGCCAGTGAGCAGTTCTTC. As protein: CASGLATGASEQFF. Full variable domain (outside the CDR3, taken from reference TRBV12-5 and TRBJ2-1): DARVTQTPRHKVTEMGQEVTMRCQPILGHNTVFWYRQTMMQGLELLAYFRNRAPLDDSGMPKDRFSAEMPDATLATLKIQPSEPRDSAVYFCASGLATGASEQFFGPGTRLTVL.

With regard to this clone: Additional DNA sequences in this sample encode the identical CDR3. CDR3: CASSPGENTEAFF. CDR3 sequence (DNA): TGTGCCAGCTCACCCGGGGAGAACACTGAAGCTTTCTTT. The chain employs TRBV18 and TRBJ1-1; D not certain. This CDR3 spans 13 amino acids. V gave up 3 bases and J gave up 1 base, with 6 bases separating them. Germline values: CDR1 KGHSH, CDR2 LQKENI.

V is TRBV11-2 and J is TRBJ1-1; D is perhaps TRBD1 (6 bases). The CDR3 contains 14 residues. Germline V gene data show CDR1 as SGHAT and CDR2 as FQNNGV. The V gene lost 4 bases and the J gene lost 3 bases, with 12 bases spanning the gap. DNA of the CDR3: TGTGCCAGCAGCTCCGGGACATTGGACACTGAAGCTTTCTTT. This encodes CASSSGTLDTEAFF. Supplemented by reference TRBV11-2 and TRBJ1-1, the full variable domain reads EAGVAQSPRYKIIEKRQSVAFWCNPISGHATLYWYQQILGQGPKLLIQFQNNGVVDDSQLPKDRFSAERLKGVDSTLKIQPAKLEDSAVYLCASSSGTLDTEAFFGQGTRLTVV.

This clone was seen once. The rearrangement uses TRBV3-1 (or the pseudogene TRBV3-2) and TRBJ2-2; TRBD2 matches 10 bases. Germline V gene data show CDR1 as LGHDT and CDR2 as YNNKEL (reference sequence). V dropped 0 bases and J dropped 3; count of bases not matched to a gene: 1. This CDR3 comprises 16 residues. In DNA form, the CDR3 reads TGTGCCAGCAGCCAAGATCTAGCGGGAGACACCGGGGAGCTGTTTTTT. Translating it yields CASSQDLAGDTGELFF.

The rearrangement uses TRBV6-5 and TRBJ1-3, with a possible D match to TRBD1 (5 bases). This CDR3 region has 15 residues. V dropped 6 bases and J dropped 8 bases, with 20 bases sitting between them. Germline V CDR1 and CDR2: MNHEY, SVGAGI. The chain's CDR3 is CASSLDPGEVYTIYF. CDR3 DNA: TGTGCCAGCAGCCTCGATCCGGGGGAGGTATACACCATATATTTT.

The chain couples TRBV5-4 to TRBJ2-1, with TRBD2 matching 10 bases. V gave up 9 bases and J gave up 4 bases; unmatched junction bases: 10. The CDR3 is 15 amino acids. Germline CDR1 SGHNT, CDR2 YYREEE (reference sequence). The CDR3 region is CAISTGTSAYNEQFF. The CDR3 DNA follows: TGTGCCATTTCGACCGGGACTAGCGCGTACAATGAGCAGTTCTTC. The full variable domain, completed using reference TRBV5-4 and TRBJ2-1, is ETGVTQSPTHLIKTRGQQVTLRCSSQSGHNTVSWYQQALGQGPQFIFQYYREEENGRGNFPPRFSGLQFPNYSSELNVNALELDDSALYLCAISTGTSAYNEQFFGPGTRLTVL.

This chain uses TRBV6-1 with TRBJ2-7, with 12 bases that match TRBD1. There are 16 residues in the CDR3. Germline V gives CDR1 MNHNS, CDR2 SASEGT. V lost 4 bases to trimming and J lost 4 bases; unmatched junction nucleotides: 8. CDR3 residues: CASSGLAGQGAYEQYF. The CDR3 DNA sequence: TGTGCCAGCAGTGGCCTAGCGGGACAGGGGGCATACGAGCAGTACTTC.

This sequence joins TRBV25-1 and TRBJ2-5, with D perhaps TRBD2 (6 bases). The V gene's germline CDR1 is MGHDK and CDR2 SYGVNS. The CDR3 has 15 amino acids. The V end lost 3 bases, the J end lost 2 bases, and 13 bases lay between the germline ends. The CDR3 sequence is CASSDRDFPQETQYF. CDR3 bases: TGTGCCAGCAGTGACCGGGACTTCCCACAAGAGACCCAGTACTTC.